The present T cell receptor beta chain was sequenced within a study of beta chain features in type 1 diabetes. Study details: When patients were set against healthy donors, age, gender and cell yields were similar. Examination of sorted cells across all samples involved around 98 million cells.

TCRB transcripts that were expressed got sequenced, as all of the isolated RNA had been reverse transcribed. Assay used: immunoSEQ multiplex PCR; TCRdb lists only in-frame clones, some missing. Of approximately 200,000 clones in the sample, around 9.6% were seen once. In regard to this clone: Its antigen remains unidentified.

The CDR3 consists of 16 residues. CDR1 and CDR2 (germline): SGHRS, YFSETQ. The V end was cut by 4 bases, the J end by 1 base, with 18 bases between. Findings of the study overall: Type 1 diabetes patients had moderately but significantly shorter TCRB CDR3s in all four CD4+ subsets. Within the patient group, naive, central memory and Treg TCRB repertoires appeared more similar to each other than within healthy donors.

This TCR came from a woman aged 18 to 35 in good health. The V call is TRBV5-1, the J call TRBJ2-7; tentatively, D is TRBD1 (5 bases). Material for sequencing was naive CD4+ T cells from blood. The CDR3 protein is CASSAASGRDSYEQYF. The CDR3 nucleotides read TGCGCCAGCAGCGCCGCTTCAGGCAGGGATTCCTACGAGCAGTACTTC. Combining the CDR3 with reference TRBV5-1 and TRBJ2-7 gives the whole variable domain KAGVTQTPRYLIKTRGQQVTLSCSPISGHRSVSWYQQTPGQGLQFLFEYFSETQRNKGNFPGRFSGRQFSNSRSEMNVSTLELGDSALYLCASSAASGRDSYEQYFGPGTRLTVT.